This is a list of T cell receptor beta chains from one sample in a study of T cell clones after liver transplantation. This table comes from immunoSEQ multiplex PCR, and its TCRdb copy is limited to in-frame clones, with some not included. The sample includes 45,000 to 55,000 clones, approximately 84% of them seen just once. This material consisted of CD4+ T cells from blood, taken before liver transplant. The receptor source for this set is a human donor who received a liver transplant. CDR3s include the opening cysteine and the closing phenylalanine or tryptophan. Fields, in order: clone size, D gene, J gene, V gene, CDR3 DNA, CDR3 protein. A D gene is named only where the DNA matches it firmly. Clone size is not always given. Where it is, it says once, few, many or a class for expanded clones.

clone size: -
D gene: TRBD2
J gene: TRBJ2-1
V gene: TRBV5-4
CDR3 DNA: TGTGCCAGCAGCTTGACTAGCGGTTACAATGAGCAGTTCTTC
CDR3 protein: CASSLTSGYNEQFF

clone size: -
D gene: TRBD1
J gene: TRBJ2-2
V gene: TRBV28
CDR3 DNA: TGTGCCAGCAGAGTGACAGGGGGCTCGAACACCGGGGAGCTGTTTTTT
CDR3 protein: CASRVTGGSNTGELFF

clone size: -
D gene: -
J gene: TRBJ2-7
V gene: TRBV5-1
CDR3 DNA: TGCGCCAGCAGCTTGGTCGGGCAGACCTCCTACGAGCAGTACTTC
CDR3 protein: CASSLVGQTSYEQYF

clone size: -
D gene: -
J gene: TRBJ2-7
V gene: TRBV6-1
CDR3 DNA: TGTGCCAGCTCTAGCTCAGGCAACCTCTACGAGCAGTACTTC
CDR3 protein: CASSSSGNLYEQYF

clone size: -
D gene: TRBD2
J gene: TRBJ2-1
V gene: TRBV7-8
CDR3 DNA: TGTGCCAGCAGCTACGGACTAGCGGGAGACAATGAGCAGTTCTTC
CDR3 protein: CASSYGLAGDNEQFF

clone size: -
D gene: TRBD2
J gene: TRBJ2-7
V gene: TRBV11-1
CDR3 DNA: TGTGCCAGCAGCTTGTCCGGGACTAGCGCCTTCTACGAGCAGTACTTC
CDR3 protein: CASSLSGTSAFYEQYF

clone size: -
D gene: TRBD2
J gene: TRBJ2-2
V gene: TRBV7-2
CDR3 DNA: TGTGCCAGCAGCTTAGAACGCGGGAGGGGCCGGGAGCTGTTTTTT
CDR3 protein: CASSLERGRGRELFF

clone size: few
D gene: -
J gene: TRBJ2-3
V gene: TRBV4-2
CDR3 DNA: TGTGCCAGCAGCCAGACTTCCAGGGGCCAGGGTACAGATACGCAGTATTTT
CDR3 protein: CASSQTSRGQGTDTQYF

clone size: -
D gene: -
J gene: TRBJ1-3
V gene: TRBV5-1
CDR3 DNA: TGCGCCAGCAGCTACGACGGAGACTCTGGAAACACCATATATTTT
CDR3 protein: CASSYDGDSGNTIYF

clone size: -
D gene: TRBD1
J gene: TRBJ2-2
V gene: TRBV7-2
CDR3 DNA: TGTGCCAGCAGCCCGGGGACAGGGAGGCCCGGGGAGCTGTTTTTT
CDR3 protein: CASSPGTGRPGELFF

clone size: -
D gene: -
J gene: TRBJ1-1
V gene: TRBV6-4
CDR3 DNA: TGTGCCAGCCGTGAAGACAGCTGGAGTACTGAAGCTTTCTTT
CDR3 protein: CASREDSWSTEAFF

clone size: -
D gene: -
J gene: TRBJ2-7
V gene: TRBV6-5
CDR3 DNA: TGTGCCAGCGGGAGGGGGACAGGCCTCTCCGACGAGCAGTACTTC
CDR3 protein: CASGRGTGLSDEQYF

clone size: -
D gene: TRBD1
J gene: TRBJ2-5
V gene: TRBV18
CDR3 DNA: TGTGCCAGCTCATCGGGACAGTCAGCAGGGACCCAGTACTTC
CDR3 protein: CASSSGQSAGTQYF

clone size: -
D gene: TRBD2
J gene: TRBJ2-5
V gene: TRBV27
CDR3 DNA: TGTGCCAGCAGTTTTAGTAGCGGGAGGGCCTGGGAGACCCAGTACTTC
CDR3 protein: CASSFSSGRAWETQYF

clone size: -
D gene: TRBD2
J gene: TRBJ2-3
V gene: TRBV5-4
CDR3 DNA: TGTGCCAGCAGCCCCGGACTAGCCGGGGATACGCAGTATTTT
CDR3 protein: CASSPGLAGDTQYF

clone size: -
D gene: -
J gene: TRBJ1-3
V gene: TRBV7-2
CDR3 DNA: TGTGCCAGCAGCGAGACCCCGGTGCGGGGTGGAAACACCATATATTTT
CDR3 protein: CASSETPVRGGNTIYF

clone size: -
D gene: -
J gene: TRBJ2-5
V gene: TRBV7-2
CDR3 DNA: TGTGCCAGCGACCAGGGGGAGACCCAGTACTTC
CDR3 protein: CASDQGETQYF

clone size: -
D gene: -
J gene: TRBJ2-1
V gene: TRBV28
CDR3 DNA: TGTGCCAGCAGTCTAGGGTACAATGAGCAGTTCTTC
CDR3 protein: CASSLGYNEQFF

clone size: -
D gene: -
J gene: TRBJ1-2
V gene: TRBV7-2
CDR3 DNA: TGTGCCAGCAGCACGAGACAGGCTTTTGGGGGCTACACCTTC
CDR3 protein: CASSTRQAFGGYTF

clone size: -
D gene: TRBD2
J gene: TRBJ2-1
V gene: TRBV2
CDR3 DNA: TGTGCCACCAAGCGGGGGGAAACCTACAATGAGCAGTTCTTC
CDR3 protein: CATKRGETYNEQFF

clone size: -
D gene: -
J gene: TRBJ1-6
V gene: TRBV15
CDR3 DNA: TGTGCCACCAGCAGTAGAGGAGGGGGATTCTCCTATAATTCACCCCTCCACTTT
CDR3 protein: CATSSRGGGFSYNSPLHF

clone size: -
D gene: TRBD1
J gene: TRBJ2-1
V gene: TRBV11-2
CDR3 DNA: TGTGCCAGCAGCTGGATAAGGGACAGGGGGCACAATGAGCAGTTCTTC
CDR3 protein: CASSWIRDRGHNEQFF

clone size: -
D gene: -
J gene: TRBJ1-3
V gene: TRBV5-1
CDR3 DNA: TGCGCCAGCAGCCCGCTGGGGGGAACTGGAAACACCATATATTTT
CDR3 protein: CASSPLGGTGNTIYF

clone size: -
D gene: -
J gene: TRBJ2-5
V gene: TRBV6-5
CDR3 DNA: TGTGCCAGCAGCTCCCCGACCGGGACCCAGTACTTC
CDR3 protein: CASSSPTGTQYF

clone size: -
D gene: TRBD1
J gene: TRBJ2-2
V gene: TRBV9
CDR3 DNA: TGTGCCGACCACAGGGGTCAGGAGCTTGATGGGCAGGAAGCCGGGGAGCTGTTTTTT
CDR3 protein: CADHRGQELDGQEAGELFF

clone size: -
D gene: TRBD1
J gene: TRBJ2-2
V gene: TRBV6-5
CDR3 DNA: TGTGCCAGCAGAAAACAGGGGCCCCGATCGGAGCTGTTTTTT
CDR3 protein: CASRKQGPRSELFF

clone size: -
D gene: TRBD2
J gene: TRBJ2-5
V gene: TRBV11-3
CDR3 DNA: TGTGCCAGCAGCCTCTCTAGCGGGAGGGGTCAAGAGACCCAGTACTTC
CDR3 protein: CASSLSSGRGQETQYF

clone size: few
D gene: TRBD1
J gene: TRBJ1-1
V gene: TRBV5-6
CDR3 DNA: TGTGCCAGCCGTATCGGGGGACAGCAAAACACTGAAGCTTTCTTT
CDR3 protein: CASRIGGQQNTEAFF

clone size: -
D gene: -
J gene: TRBJ1-2
V gene: TRBV6-6
CDR3 DNA: TGTGCCAGCAGTTACGGACAGAGCTATGGCTACACCTTC
CDR3 protein: CASSYGQSYGYTF

clone size: -
D gene: -
J gene: TRBJ2-1
V gene: TRBV30
CDR3 DNA: TGTGCCTGGAGTGTAGGGGGGCTAATCACCGTCAATGAGCAGTTCTTC
CDR3 protein: CAWSVGGLITVNEQFF

clone size: -
D gene: -
J gene: TRBJ2-6
V gene: TRBV9
CDR3 DNA: TGTGCCAGCAGCGTAGGTCCGGGGGGCGCCTCTGGGGCCAACGTCCTGACTTTC
CDR3 protein: CASSVGPGGASGANVLTF

clone size: -
D gene: -
J gene: TRBJ1-5
V gene: TRBV9
CDR3 DNA: TGTGCCAGCAGCCCAAGGGGTGGGGGATTAGTCTTGAGCAATCAGCCCCAGCATTTT
CDR3 protein: CASSPRGGGLVLSNQPQHF

clone size: -
D gene: -
J gene: TRBJ1-6
V gene: TRBV5-1
CDR3 DNA: TGCGCCAGCAGCTTCGGGGCGGTAAGCTCCTATAATTCACCCCTCCACTTT
CDR3 protein: CASSFGAVSSYNSPLHF

clone size: -
D gene: -
J gene: TRBJ1-4
V gene: TRBV4-3
CDR3 DNA: TGCGCCAGCAGCCAAGACGTGTCAGTAGTAAATGAAAAACTGTTTTTT
CDR3 protein: CASSQDVSVVNEKLFF

clone size: -
D gene: TRBD2
J gene: TRBJ2-3
V gene: TRBV11-2
CDR3 DNA: TGTGCCAGCAGCTCAGCGGGGGGGCCCTTCGATACGCAGTATTTT
CDR3 protein: CASSSAGGPFDTQYF

clone size: -
D gene: -
J gene: TRBJ1-2
V gene: TRBV28
CDR3 DNA: TGTGCCAGCAGTGAAGGGACATATGGCTACACCTTC
CDR3 protein: CASSEGTYGYTF

clone size: -
D gene: TRBD1
J gene: TRBJ1-6
V gene: TRBV7-2
CDR3 DNA: TGTGCCAGCAGCCCCGCGCACAGGGGGCGCGATTCACCCCTCCACTTT
CDR3 protein: CASSPAHRGRDSPLHF

clone size: -
D gene: -
J gene: TRBJ2-7
V gene: TRBV5-1
CDR3 DNA: TGCGCCAGCAGCGCTTACAGGGTTTCGATCAACGAGCAGTACTTC
CDR3 protein: CASSAYRVSINEQYF

clone size: -
D gene: -
J gene: TRBJ1-5
V gene: TRBV5-5
CDR3 DNA: TGTGCCAGCAGCTTCGAAGACAGCTACTATCAGCCCCAGCATTTT
CDR3 protein: CASSFEDSYYQPQHF

clone size: -
D gene: TRBD1
J gene: TRBJ1-4
V gene: TRBV7-8
CDR3 DNA: TGTGCCAGCAGCCCGGGACAGGGTTATGAAAAACTGTTTTTT
CDR3 protein: CASSPGQGYEKLFF

clone size: -
D gene: TRBD1
J gene: TRBJ2-2
V gene: TRBV28
CDR3 DNA: TGTGCCAGCAGGGGACAGGGAAACACCGGGGAGCTGTTTTTT
CDR3 protein: CASRGQGNTGELFF

clone size: -
D gene: -
J gene: TRBJ1-2
V gene: TRBV23-1
CDR3 DNA: TGCGCCAGCAGTTCACAGGCGAAGTATGGCTACACCTTC
CDR3 protein: CASSSQAKYGYTF

clone size: -
D gene: -
J gene: TRBJ2-3
V gene: TRBV10-3
CDR3 DNA: TGTGCCATCAGTGATACGGAGTTGGATACGCAGTATTTT
CDR3 protein: CAISDTELDTQYF

clone size: -
D gene: TRBD1
J gene: TRBJ2-7
V gene: TRBV5-4
CDR3 DNA: TGTGCCAGCTCTGCATCCCGACAGGGGGGCTCCTACGAGCAGTACTTC
CDR3 protein: CASSASRQGGSYEQYF

clone size: -
D gene: -
J gene: TRBJ2-1
V gene: TRBV5-1
CDR3 DNA: TGCGCCAGCAGCTCGGCGGACAATGAGCAGTTCTTC
CDR3 protein: CASSSADNEQFF

clone size: -
D gene: TRBD2
J gene: TRBJ2-3
V gene: TRBV7-2
CDR3 DNA: TGTGCCAGCAGTTATGGGGGACTAGCGGCGGATACGCAGTATTTT
CDR3 protein: CASSYGGLAADTQYF